The 28 T cell receptor beta chains presented below share a single source sample, sequenced in a study of metastatic and nonmetastatic thyroid tumors. Before thyroid surgery, none of the patients had received any treatment. TCRdb re-clonotyped the PCR reads via MiXCR. Of 20,000 to 25,000 clones listed, 15% to 19% were seen once; the top ten hold 15% to 20%. The sequencing input was blood. The receptors come from a female donor with papillary thyroid cancer or a benign thyroid nodule (not recorded which). Some clones in this sample may be carry-over from other donors' samples.

This clone was seen more than once but under ten times. The gene calls are TRBV15 and TRBJ2-1; the match to TRBD2 covers 7 bases. The J segment lost 12 bases and the V segment lost 0 bases, leaving 5 bases of the junction unmatched. The CDR3 consists of 13 residues. Per the germline V gene, CDR1 is LNHNV and CDR2 is YYDKDF (reference sequence). The CDR3 is CATSRERETVQFF. CDR3 sequence (DNA): TGTGCCACCAGCAGAGAGCGGGAGACGGTGCAGTTCTTC.

J is TRBJ1-5 and V is TRBV28, with 7 bases matching TRBD1. CDR1 is MDHEN and CDR2 is SYDVKM in the germline V gene. This CDR3 spans 14 amino acids. V trimming: 7 bases; J trimming: 1 base; junction bases outside the gene matches: 4. CDR3 DNA sequence: TGTGCCAGCAACACAGGGGTGAGCAATCAGCCCCAGCATTTT. This codes for CASNTGVSNQPQHF.

In its sample, this clone was seen many times. The V and J genes are TRBV11-2 and TRBJ2-3; no clear D. Per the germline V gene, CDR1 is SGHAT and CDR2 is FQNNGV. The CDR3 spans 14 residues. V lost 5 bases to trimming and J lost 5 bases, with 14 bases between them. This CDR3 is CASSQGSKRDTQYF. CDR3 nucleotides: TGTGCCAGCAGCCAAGGGTCTAAGCGAGATACGCAGTATTTT.

This clone is labeled as medium-sized. V gene TRBV6-1 combines with J gene TRBJ2-7, with a weak D call TRBD1 (5 bases). The CDR3 is made up of 15 amino acids. V lost 5 bases, J lost 0 bases, and 14 bases lay in between. CDR1 and CDR2 from the germline V gene are MNHNS and SASEGT. CDR3 nucleotide sequence: TGTGCCAGCAGTTCACCAATCGACAGCTCCTACGAGCAGTACTTC. It yields the protein CASSSPIDSSYEQYF.

The CDR3 reads CASSLWAGEETQYF. For the CDR3, the DNA is TGTGCCAGCAGCTTATGGGCAGGGGAAGAGACCCAGTACTTC. The gene calls are TRBV11-1 and TRBJ2-5, with D possibly being TRBD1 (6 bases). The CDR3 contains 14 residues. The germline V and J ends were trimmed by 2 bases and 3 bases, with 10 bases remaining between them. Per the germline V gene, CDR1 is SGHAT and CDR2 is FQDESV (reference sequence). Full variable domain (missing parts from reference TRBV11-1 and TRBJ2-5): EAEVAQSPRYKITEKSQAVAFWCDPISGHATLYWYRQILGQGPELLVQFQDESVVDDSQLPKDRFSAERLKGVDSTLKIQPAELGDSAMYLCASSLWAGEETQYFGPGTRLLVL.

Concerning this clone: The junction departs from germline at one end; a sequencing error may be responsible. The same CDR3 arises from other DNA sequences in this sample as well. The chain carries TRBV4-2 and TRBJ2-2; 7 bases fit TRBD1. CDR1 and CDR2 (germline): LGHNA, YNFKEQ. The CDR3 runs 16 residues. CDR3: CANSKDPGGDTGELFF. In DNA form, the CDR3 reads TGTGCCAACAGCAAAGACCCAGGGGGTGACACCGGGGAACTGTTTTTT.

Ten or more counts support this clone. The chain recombines TRBV7-2 with TRBJ1-1, with D perhaps TRBD1 (5 bases). The CDR3 totals 13 residues. CDR1 is SGHTA and CDR2 is FQGNSA in the germline V gene. Trimming stripped 3 bases from V and 5 bases from J, with 10 bases between. CDR3 sequence reads: CASSFWGRTEAFF. CDR3 DNA sequence: TGTGCCAGCAGCTTTTGGGGGAGGACTGAAGCTTTCTTT.

In the case of this clone: Sequence at one end of the junction differs from germline and may be a read error. This chain uses TRBV5-1 with TRBJ2-7; D call uncertain. Germline V CDR1 and CDR2: SGHRS, YFSETQ. The CDR3 totals 13 residues. Here the CDR3 DNA reads TGTGCCAGCAGCCAAGACAACTCCTACGAGCATTACTTC. It codes for CASSQDNSYEHYF.

This clone is judged medium-sized. V usage is TRBV6-1 and J usage is TRBJ1-1; D is unclear. Germline V gives CDR1 MNHNS, CDR2 SASEGT. This CDR3 spans 13 amino acids. V was pared by 5 bases and J by 0 bases, with 7 bases between. The CDR3 sequence is CASSPGMNTEAFF. For the CDR3, the DNA is TGTGCCAGCAGTCCAGGAATGAACACTGAAGCTTTCTTT.

This clone was recorded at least ten times. The CDR3 spells CASSLGPIQETQYF. In DNA form, the CDR3 reads TGTGCCAGCAGCTTAGGACCGATCCAAGAGACCCAGTACTTC. The chain carries TRBV7-2 and TRBJ2-5; D gene ambiguous. The CDR3 consists of 14 residues. Trimming pared 1 base from V and 1 base from J, leaving 7 bases between. Germline values: CDR1 SGHTA, CDR2 FQGNSA.

This clone was counted many times. The V call is TRBV29-1, the J call TRBJ1-2, with a possible D match to TRBD1 (5 bases). Germline loops: CDR1 SQVTM, CDR2 ANQGSEA. The CDR3 has 12 amino acids. Trimming pared 2 bases from V and 4 bases from J, leaving 8 bases between. The CDR3 is CSVEQGSYGYTF. The DNA for the CDR3 is TGCAGCGTTGAACAGGGATCCTATGGCTACACCTTC.

This clone came up many times. The chain uses TRBV19 and TRBJ1-2, with 9 bases identical to TRBD1. The CDR3 contains 14 residues. The J segment lost 5 bases and the V segment lost 7 bases, leaving 8 bases of the junction unmatched. Per the germline V gene, CDR1 is LNHDA and CDR2 is SQIVND (reference sequence). Written as DNA, the CDR3 is TGTGCCAGTATCCGGACAGGGGAAACATATGGCTACACCTTC. This sequence encodes CASIRTGETYGYTF.

In DNA, the CDR3 is TGTGCCAGCAGTTACCCCGACCGATATGCATTGTACAATGAGCAGTTCTTC. Its protein product is CASSYPDRYALYNEQFF. The chain carries TRBV6-2 or TRBV6-3 and TRBJ2-1; no reliable D call. CDR1 and CDR2 (germline): MNHEY, SVGEGT. Trimming left V 2 bases short and J 4 bases short, with 18 bases between. This CDR3 has 17 residues.

This clone was picked up many times. The V call is TRBV2, the J call TRBJ1-2; no clear D gene. The V gene lost 3 bases and the J gene lost 0 bases, with 23 bases spanning the gap. The V gene's germline CDR1 is SNHLY and CDR2 FYNNEI. The CDR3 length is 19 residues. CDR3: CASSEPPNTDPHPNYGYTF. CDR3 DNA sequence: TGTGCCAGCAGTGAGCCGCCTAACACCGACCCCCACCCTAACTATGGCTACACCTTC.

This clone has a count of ten or more. A read error is possible here, since a much larger clone lies one base away. The chain couples TRBV14 to TRBJ1-1, with D perhaps matching TRBD1 (6 bases). The CDR3 runs to 13 residues. With 11 bases removed from V and 0 bases from J, the gap between germline ends came to 13 bases. Germline CDR1 and CDR2: SGHDN and FVKESK. Written as DNA, the CDR3 is TGTGCCGGCACAAGACAGGTGAACACTGAAGCTTTCTTT. Translation: CAGTRQVNTEAFF.

The sample holds many counts of this clone. This chain links TRBV20-1 with TRBJ2-3, with 9 positions matching TRBD2. This CDR3 contains 17 residues. Trimming at V came to 1 base and at J to 2 bases, leaving 10 bases not matched to a gene. Germline V gene data show CDR1 as DFQATT and CDR2 as SNEGSKA (reference sequence). The CDR3 DNA reads as TGCAGTGCTAGAGGCGGTAGCGGGAGAGATGACACAGATACGCAGTATTTT. It specifies CSARGGSGRDDTDTQYF.

This clone showed up many times. This sequence joins TRBV15 and TRBJ2-4; D may be TRBD2 (5 bases). CDR3 size: 15 residues. V dropped 5 bases and J dropped 6 bases, with 17 bases sitting between them. Germline V CDR1 and CDR2: LNHNV, YYDKDF (reference sequence). As DNA, the CDR3 is TGTGCCACCAGCGGCCGGGCCAGAGGACTAAACATTCAGTACTTC. It is translated as CATSGRARGLNIQYF. Full variable domain (rest looked up from reference TRBV15 and TRBJ2-4): DAMVIQNPRYQVTQFGKPVTLSCSQTLNHNVMYWYQQKSSQAPKLLFHYYDKDFNNEADTPDNFQSRRPNTSFCFLDIRSPGLGDTAMYLCATSGRARGLNIQYFGAGTRLSVL.

This clone was recorded many times. The V and J genes are TRBV12-3 or TRBV12-4 and TRBJ2-3; unclear D gene. This CDR3 region has 12 residues. V lost 6 bases and J lost 3, with 7 bases in between. This CDR3 reads CASRGSTDTQYF. The CDR3 DNA reads as TGTGCCAGCAGGGGATCTACAGATACGCAGTATTTT.

The sample holds many counts of this clone. The chain couples TRBV20-1 to TRBJ2-7; TRBD2 is a possible D gene (6 bases). The CDR3 length is 15 residues. CDR1 is DFQATT, CDR2 SNEGSKA, per germline (reference sequence). Trimming stripped 0 bases from V and 1 base from J, with 13 bases between. The CDR3 DNA is TGCAGTGCTAGAGATCCCAGCGGGCCGTCCTACGAGCAGTACTTC. As protein: CSARDPSGPSYEQYF.

CDR3 coding DNA: TGTGCCAGCAGTCAATACTACGAGCAGTACTTC. As protein: CASSQYYEQYF. The V and J genes are TRBV27 and TRBJ2-7, with no clear D. The V end lost 5 bases, the J end lost 3 bases, and 5 bases lay between the germline ends. Germline CDR1 MNHEY, CDR2 SMNVEV (reference sequence). This CDR3 has 11 residues.

The table lists this clone with a few counts. One base away lies a much larger clone, so this may be a sequencing read error. J is TRBJ2-7 and V is TRBV15; no firm D call. The germline V and J ends were trimmed by 3 bases and 2 bases, with 8 bases remaining between them. Germline V gene sequence: CDR1 LNHNV, CDR2 YYDKDF (reference sequence). This CDR3 is built from 13 residues. This CDR3 is CATSSHFPYEQYF. CDR3 in DNA: TGTGCCACCAGCAGCCACTTCCCCTACGAGCAGTACTTC.

V and J are TRBV20-1 and TRBJ2-7; TRBD2 agrees at 11 bases. The CDR3 spans 14 residues. The V gene end was trimmed by 6 bases and the J gene end by 4 bases; junction bases not matched to a gene: 8. The germline CDR1 and CDR2 sequences are DFQATT and SNEGSKA (reference sequence). This CDR3 reads CSAERGTSGYEQYF. In DNA form, the CDR3 reads TGCAGTGCGGAGAGGGGGACTAGCGGTTACGAGCAGTACTTC.

This clone has ten or more counts. The chain employs TRBV4-1 and TRBJ2-2; TRBD2 matches 8 bases. After removal of 4 bases from V and 6 bases from J, the junction contained 4 bases not matched to a gene. Looked up from germline, CDR1 is MGHRA and CDR2 is YSYEKL. The CDR3 runs 14 residues. The chain's CDR3 is CASSLSGSPGELFF. As DNA, the CDR3 is TGCGCCAGCAGCCTCAGCGGGAGCCCCGGGGAGCTGTTTTTT.

This clone was picked up many times. At one end the junction does not follow the germline gene, possibly because of a read error. Other DNA sequences in this specimen translate into the identical CDR3. The V call is TRBV20-1, the J call TRBJ2-5; TRBD2 matches at 9 bases. Germline V lookup: CDR1 DFQATT, CDR2 SNEGSKA (reference sequence). The length of the CDR3 is 14 residues. The CDR3 region is CGAKHSGGIETQYF. In DNA form, the CDR3 reads TGCGGTGCCAAACACAGCGGGGGGATAGAGACCCAGTACTTC.

This clone was counted many times. The chain recombines TRBV4-3 with TRBJ2-7, with TRBD2 matching over 7 bases. The CDR3 covers 16 residues. V shed 1 base, J shed 4 bases, and the junction held 10 bases outside the gene matches. In germline, CDR1 is LGHNA, CDR2 YSLEER. CDR3 coding DNA: TGCGCCAGCAGCCAAGGTACAGCGGGAAATATATACGAGCAGTACTTC. It codes for CASSQGTAGNIYEQYF.

The J gene is TRBJ2-3, the V gene TRBV5-1, with 7 positions matching TRBD1. V shed 0 bases and J 8 bases; nucleotides not matched to a gene: 15. Germline CDR1 SGHRS, CDR2 YFSETQ. The CDR3 contains 17 residues. CDR3 coding DNA: TGCGCCAGCAGCTTGGAGGGGGCTGGCTTCGGGAATCCTACGCAGTATTTT. Residues: CASSLEGAGFGNPTQYF.

This clone was found many times. This chain links TRBV20-1 with TRBJ1-5, with 8 bases identical to TRBD1. Germline-derived CDR1 and CDR2 are DFQATT and SNEGSKA (reference sequence). The length of the CDR3 is 15 residues. After removal of 0 bases from V and 5 bases from J, the junction contained 6 bases not matched to a gene. The CDR3 bases are TGCAGTGCTAGAGATCCGGGACAGGACCATCAGCCCCAGCATTTT. Translated, it gives CSARDPGQDHQPQHF.

Many counts were recorded for this clone. The V and J genes are TRBV11-2 and TRBJ1-6; D is unclear. CDR1 and CDR2 from the germline V gene are SGHAT and FQNNGV. Trimming removed 5 bases at V and 0 bases at J, with 8 bases between. The CDR3 is 15 amino acids. CDR3 nucleotide sequence: TGTGCCAGCAGCCCCACACGCTCCTATAATTCACCCCTCCACTTT. Translating gives CASSPTRSYNSPLHF.